This T cell receptor beta chain stems from a study of identical twins. Per the germline V gene, CDR1 is SGHTA and CDR2 is FQGNSA. The CDR3 loop spans 11 amino acids. Trimming removed 6 bases at V and 2 bases at J, with 5 bases between. Many counts were recorded for this clonotype. The antigen remains unidentified. Study-level results: Alpha sequences out of frame and shared by twins had excess low generation probability. A cross-sectional statistical analysis, not follow-up of the same donors, supported the conclusions.

TCRdb itself ran the 5' RACE reads through MiXCR, one entry per CDR3 protein. The sample has roughly 500,000 distinct CDR3 sequences, 20% to 25% seen once. The data were also submitted as part of a second study, on T cells expressing NK-cell markers. In that study: Of the CD8+ T cell pool in several donors, roughly 1.0-8% was accounted for by dominant NKG2C+ clonotypes.

This receptor was taken from a woman aged 18-29 years in good health. The sample comprised CD4+ T cells sorted from blood. V and J are TRBV7-2 and TRBJ2-7, with no clear D. CDR3 coding DNA: TGTGCCAGCAGTCGAGCCTACGAGCAGTACTTC. It codes for CASSRAYEQYF.